This T cell receptor (beta chain) comes out of a study of long-term antiretroviral therapy in people with HIV (dated by TCRdb to between 2020 and 2023). Concerning the study at large: Collection of the earliest samples took place about a decade ahead of the 2015 WHO recommendation for immediate ART, at a time when ART was typically delayed until CD4 counts fell. From some 30 adults with confirmed HIV infection, the cohort provided approximately 210 cryopreserved PBMC samples, gathered serially across a mean of about six years (range 1-12). Test extractions of a monoclonal T-cell line alongside some 36 polyclonal samples showed no cross-contamination during QIAcube processing. A retrospective serial study tested whether ART initiation and durable HIV suppression were associated with changes in peripheral blood TRB repertoire composition and diversity. Among the roughly 30 participants with HIV, eleven were female.

Inclusion was restricted to participants for whom at least one PBMC sample before ART initiation and at least two post-ART samples were available. Every participant with HIV received treatment in the United States of America. Cryopreserved samples of roughly 0.95-10 million PBMC were thawed and washed before DNA extraction. At the time of the earliest PBMC sample, participants with HIV were aged between 23 and 54 years. Each participant contributed PBMC samples from 1-4 timepoints before ART initiation and 2-8 timepoints after ART initiation, with a median of 7 samples. Serial HIV viral load, CD4+ T-cell count, ART history and demographic data were obtained for every participant. A Qiagen kit on a QIAcube was used to extract genomic DNA from unsorted PBMC, with samples processed in batches of 12. CDR1 and CDR2, looked up from the germline V gene, are SQVTM and ANQGSEA. The CDR3 contains 12 residues, cysteine and phenylalanine counted. The DNA shown is the 36-base CDR3, in frame from base 1. At the junction V is shortened by 8 bases and J by 9 bases; bases outside the gene matches: 9.

Results the study describes overall, beyond this receptor: Samples dated from the mid-2000s to the late 2010s, and the ART regimens used may be less effective than current ones. Inferences about post-ART repertoire changes are limited because no data were available on ART adherence, viral resistance or therapy changes. Narrower CDR3 length ranges were observed in HIV repertoires than in controls, and an antigen-experienced repertoire with only a slight naive shift after ART was suggested by the network structure. Limited PBMC availability meant only the TCR beta chain was sequenced, without alpha chain pairing. A significant increase in TRB diversity was found to be associated with ART initiation, although TRB diversity was observed to remain significantly below that of transplant donor controls even after long-term ART. Expanded TRB clones identified before ART initiation dominated the repertoire across all time points, though the dominance fluctuated and decreased in many PLHIV after ART. Because pre-ART samples had limited cell numbers, unsorted PBMC were profiled rather than sorted CD4+ and CD8+ T cells.

The immunoSEQ hsTCRB v3.0 assay was used at survey level resolution to sequence the TRB variable region. The targeted TRB sequencing depth was 40,000-50,000 T-cell genomes per sample. Pooled TRB libraries were sequenced on an Illumina MiSeq with a v3 150-cycle kit. For the original study's pipeline: Repertoire analysis ran in R within a reproducible Nextflow workflow covering QC, data transformation and analysis. LymphoSeq2, an R package for exploring AIRR-Seq data, was used to implement the custom analyses. After excluding a few samples that yielded fewer than 5000 total TRB sequences, 188 HIV repertoires remained for analysis. Among the roughly 180 retained HIV repertoires, 55 to 65 were collected before ART initiation and 120 to 140 after ART initiation. Repertoires were downsampled to 5000 TRB nucleotide sequences, with summary statistics averaged over 100 downsampling iterations. Only TRB sequences with CDR3 regions of at least seven amino acids were retained for analysis. Diversity was measured with a Shannon entropy-derived clonality score and the Gini coefficient. In the repertoire networks, any two of the top 5000 CDR3 amino acid sequences were linked whenever the two sequences differed by an edit distance of one. For TRB CDR3 amino acid sequences, GLIPH2 was used to predict antigen specificity groups and MHC restriction. To flag known associations with CMV, EBV, HIV or tissue antigens, CDR3 amino acid sequences were compared against VDJdb and McPAS-TCR. Pre-ART, post-ART and control groups were compared with Wilcoxon signed-rank tests and Holm-Bonferroni correction. The immuneACCESS repertoire file appears here via TCRdb, limited to in-frame rearrangements. These files lack a portion of the clones; in checked studies, under half of the deficit traces to unresolved V genes, and the cause of the others is not known. V, J and clone size are those of that table, while D and trimming were read from the DNA. For this sample there are roughly 32,000 clones; roughly 97% appear just once. The top ten clonotypes cover 1.5% to 2% of the sample.

Turning to this clone: What antigen it recognizes has not been identified. No qualities accompany the bases; no much larger clone lies one base away.

This receptor was identified in a man younger than 40 with HIV. The chain joins TRBV29-1 to TRBJ2-1, with 8 middle bases fitting TRBD1. Sequenced material: unsorted PBMCs, taken 7.6 years after starting antiretroviral therapy. The CDR3 protein is CSSGTGIFEQFF. The sequenced DNA is TGCAGCTCGGGGACAGGAATTTTTGAGCAGTTCTTC.